This T cell receptor (beta chain) was recorded in a study of beta chain features in type 1 diabetes. On the study more broadly: The patients were much like the healthy donors in age, gender and cell yields. Points from the study as a whole: The naive, central memory and Treg TCRB repertoires looked more alike in patients than they did in healthy donors. Shorter TCRB CDR3s, moderately but significantly so, were found in Type 1 diabetes patients in all four CD4+ subsets.

Reverse transcription of all isolated RNA meant that expressed TCRB transcripts were sequenced. Profiled with immunoSEQ multiplex PCR; TCRdb holds only in-frame clones, not every one. The data hold around 360,000 clones, with approximately 12% observed a single time. Note on this clone: The antigen remains unidentified.

Each of the CD4+ naive, central memory, regulatory and stem cell-like memory populations was sorted via CD45RO/CCR7/CD25/CD127/CD95/CD27. Every sorted population was more than 98% pure. Input material: naive CD4+ T cells from blood. This TCR derives from a woman between 18 and 29 years old with type 1 diabetes.

In DNA form, the CDR3 reads TGTGCCAGCAGAATGGACAAGGGAGGCTACACCTTC. Its protein is CASRMDKGGYTF. The V gene is TRBV5-4, the J gene TRBJ1-2, with D possibly TRBD1 on 5 matching bases. Trimming shortened V by 5 bases and J by 8 bases, and 13 bases separated the two germline ends. This CDR3 comprises 12 residues. Germline values: CDR1 SGHNT, CDR2 YYREEE (reference sequence).